Below, 32 T cell receptor beta chains from the same sample are listed, as sequenced in a study of CD8 T cells in ankylosing spondylitis. Study-wide results and limits: Apparently characteristic of ankylosing spondylitis blood was a TCR beta motif (eight highly homologous variants).

Each CDR3 protein gets one entry after TCRdb re-called the 5' RACE reads with MiXCR. The table lists roughly 370,000 distinct CDR3 sequences, around 20% of them singletons. Antigen specificity for these receptors is unknown. Sequencing input: blood, either unsorted or a sorted T cell fraction (not recorded which). The origin of the receptors is a male donor with ankylosing spondylitis.

This clonotype was observed a few times. V gene TRBV2 combines with J gene TRBJ2-1; TRBD2 aligns across 11 bases. The CDR3 spans 15 residues. CDR1 is SNHLY, CDR2 FYNNEI, per germline. The V gene end was trimmed by 7 bases and the J gene end by 5 bases; junction bases not matched to a gene: 7. The CDR3 DNA is TGTGCCAGCACAGTGGGACTAGCGGAGCACAATGAGCAGTTCTTC. This encodes CASTVGLAEHNEQFF.

The rearrangement joins TRBV18 to TRBJ2-2; the D is unclear. This CDR3 spans 14 amino acids. Germline lookup yields CDR1 KGHSH and CDR2 LQKENI. Trimming removed 2 bases at V and 2 bases at J, with 6 bases between. The CDR3 DNA sequence: TGTGCCAGCTCACCATGGGGAAACACCGGGGAGCTGTTTTTT. Translated: CASSPWGNTGELFF.

As DNA, the CDR3 is TGTGCCAGCAGCCTCGGGGACAGGGGCTCTCTGACTGAAGCTTTCTTT. This sequence encodes CASSLGDRGSLTEAFF. The V call is TRBV5-5, the J call TRBJ1-1, with 10 bases fitting TRBD1. Looked up from germline, CDR1 is SGHKS and CDR2 is YYEKEE (reference sequence). The CDR3 runs 16 residues. With V trimmed by 4 bases and J by 5 bases, 11 bases remained unmatched.

Written as DNA, the CDR3 is TGTGCCAGCTCACCACTGGACAGTCCGCTTAGAGGCTACACCTTC. This gives the protein CASSPLDSPLRGYTF. The chain is built from TRBV18 and TRBJ1-2; weak D call: TRBD1 (6 bases). This CDR3 region has 15 residues. Trimming cost V 1 base and J 8 bases, with 17 bases left between them. Germline values: CDR1 KGHSH, CDR2 LQKENI.

This clonotype was observed a single time. V usage is TRBV12-5 and J usage is TRBJ1-3, with unresolved D. There are 21 residues in the CDR3. Trimming pared 3 bases from V and 8 bases from J, leaving 35 bases between. Germline assignment: CDR1 LGHNT and CDR2 FRNRAP. In nucleotides, the CDR3 is TGTGCTAGTGGTTTAATAGAATTTTACTCTGGAAACCCCGACCCGTATCACACCATATATTTT. Protein product: CASGLIEFYSGNPDPYHTIYF.

This chain links TRBV20-1 with TRBJ2-6, with TRBD2 identical over 9 bases. Losses at the gene ends were 4 bases for V and 1 base for J; bases not matched to a gene: 2. The CDR3 is 15 amino acids. Germline V CDR1 and CDR2: DFQATT, SNEGSKA (reference sequence). The CDR3 DNA is TGCAGTGCTACTAGCGGGGATTCTGGGGCCAACGTCCTGACTTTC. This encodes CSATSGDSGANVLTF.

A few counts support this clonotype. V is TRBV4-1 and J is TRBJ2-7; D is perhaps TRBD2 (6 bases). The CDR3 loop spans 17 amino acids. In germline, CDR1 is MGHRA, CDR2 YSYEKL. V gave up 1 base and J gave up 6 bases, with 22 bases separating them. The CDR3 reads CASSQGYTLRGGVEQYF. CDR3 DNA: TGCGCCAGCAGCCAAGGCTATACTCTTCGCGGAGGGGTCGAGCAGTACTTC.

The chain carries TRBV7-3 and TRBJ1-1; weak D call: TRBD1 (6 bases). The germline CDR1 and CDR2 sequences are SGHTA and FQGTGA. Trimming cost V 5 bases and J 0 bases, with 13 bases left between them. This CDR3 is 15 amino acids long. The CDR3 DNA sequence: TGTGCCAGCAGCCACGCACAGGGAATGAACACTGAAGCTTTCTTT. It translates to CASSHAQGMNTEAFF.

This clonotype has ten or more counts. The genes are TRBV5-1 and TRBJ2-3; D perhaps matches TRBD1 (6 bases). The CDR3 loop spans 15 amino acids. CDR1 is SGHRS and CDR2 is YFSETQ in the germline V gene. V was pared by 1 base and J by 2 bases, with 11 bases between. CDR3: CASSLQDRITDTQYF. DNA for the CDR3: TGCGCCAGCAGCTTGCAAGACAGGATCACAGATACGCAGTATTTT.

The CDR3 sequence: CASRNIQYF. The CDR3 DNA follows: TGTGCCAGCCGAAACATTCAGTACTTC. This chain uses TRBV21-1 with TRBJ2-4. TRBV21-1 is flagged as a pseudogene. CDR3 length: 9 amino acids.

This clonotype was detected ten times or more. The genes are TRBV29-1 and TRBJ1-1; D is unclear. Per germline, CDR1 SQVTM and CDR2 ANQGSEA. The CDR3 consists of 13 residues. V lost 7 bases and J lost 2, with 14 bases in between. The CDR3 sequence: CSAFHEGNTEAFF. CDR3 DNA: TGCAGCGCCTTCCACGAGGGCAACACTGAAGCTTTCTTT. Full variable domain (outside the CDR3, taken from reference TRBV29-1 and TRBJ1-1): SAVISQKPSRDICQRGTSLTIQCQVDSQVTMMFWYRQQPGQSLTLIATANQGSEATYESGFVIDKFPISRPNLTFSTLTVSNMSPEDSSIYLCSAFHEGNTEAFFGQGTRLTVV.

The gene calls are TRBV7-9 and TRBJ1-4; D possibly corresponds to TRBD1 (5 bases). CDR1 is SEHNR and CDR2 is FQNEAQ in the germline V gene (reference sequence). V shed 5 bases and J shed 6 bases, with 16 bases lying between them. This CDR3 is built from 15 residues. CDR3 DNA sequence: TGTGCCAGCAGCCCTTTCGGGACGTCAGATGAAAAACTGTTTTTT. It is translated as CASSPFGTSDEKLFF. The full variable domain, rest sourced from reference TRBV7-9 and TRBJ1-4, is DTGVSQNPRHKITKRGQNVTFRCDPISEHNRLYWYRQTLGQGPEFLTYFQNEAQLEKSRLLSDRFSAERPKGSFSTLEIQRTEQGDSAMYLCASSPFGTSDEKLFFGSGTQLSVL.

V gene TRBV12-3 or TRBV12-4 combines with J gene TRBJ2-7; 9 bases are a match to TRBD1. V lost 0 bases, J lost 7 bases, and 4 bases stayed unmatched. The CDR3 is 14 amino acids. The CDR3 bases are TGTGCCAGCAGTTTAGCTGGGACAGGGCGGGAGCAGTACTTC. Translating it yields CASSLAGTGREQYF.

The chain carries TRBV5-5 and TRBJ1-5; D ambiguous. The V end was cut by 4 bases, the J end by 11 bases, with 16 bases between. The CDR3 runs 13 residues. Germline-derived CDR1 and CDR2 are SGHKS and YYEKEE (reference sequence). The CDR3 DNA reads TGTGCCAGCAGCAGCGGGTTCCGGGTAGCCCAGCATTTT. This encodes CASSSGFRVAQHF. The full variable domain, completed using reference TRBV5-5 and TRBJ1-5, is DAGVTQSPTHLIKTRGQQVTLRCSPISGHKSVSWYQQVLGQGPQFIFQYYEKEERGRGNFPDRFSARQFPNYSSELNVNALLLGDSALYLCASSSGFRVAQHFGDGTRLSIL.

This clonotype was detected ten times or more. This sequence joins TRBV29-1 and TRBJ1-5; D gene unclear. The CDR3 is 13 amino acids. V lost 4 bases, J lost 5 bases, and 12 bases lay in between. The germline V gene encodes CDR1 SQVTM and CDR2 ANQGSEA. In DNA form, the CDR3 reads TGCAGCGTTGCTGACGGGCTAGATCAGCCCCAGCATTTT. Protein sequence: CSVADGLDQPQHF.

The chain links TRBV20-1 to TRBJ2-3, with D unclear. The CDR3 is made up of 11 amino acids. The V end was cut by 0 bases, the J end by 6 bases, with 4 bases between. CDR1 DFQATT and CDR2 SNEGSKA come from the germline V gene (reference sequence). DNA for the CDR3: TGCAGTGCTAGAGAGTGGGATACGCAGTATTTT. Amino acids: CSAREWDTQYF.

Only a few counts were recorded for this clonotype. V usage is TRBV18 and J usage is TRBJ2-7; the D gene could be TRBD1 or TRBD2 (5 bases each). This CDR3 contains 17 residues. CDR1 is KGHSH, CDR2 LQKENI, per germline. Trimming removed 4 bases from V and 3 bases from J, with 22 bases in between. CDR3 nucleotides: TGTGCCAGCTCACGTAACAACAGGCCCCCGGGGATCTACGAGCAGTACTTC. It specifies CASSRNNRPPGIYEQYF.

The V gene is TRBV12-5, the J gene TRBJ2-1; 8 positions agree with TRBD1. Trimming removed 5 bases from V and 9 bases from J; junction bases left unmatched: 15. Germline CDR1 LGHNT, CDR2 FRNRAP. The CDR3 length is 16 residues. CDR3 residues: CASGLLPGTGKGEQFF. For the CDR3, the DNA is TGTGCTAGTGGTCTGCTCCCCGGGACAGGCAAAGGTGAGCAGTTCTTC.

The V call is TRBV12-3 or TRBV12-4, the J call TRBJ2-1; D perhaps matches TRBD1 (7 bases). The germline V and J ends were trimmed by 5 bases and 0 bases, with 14 bases remaining between them. The CDR3 has 16 residues. In nucleotides, the CDR3 is TGTGCCAGCAGTGGAGGGACAGCGATCTCCTACAATGAGCAGTTCTTC. Protein sequence: CASSGGTAISYNEQFF.

This clonotype came up a few times. The V and J genes are TRBV29-1 and TRBJ1-1; the D is unclear. Germline CDR1 SQVTM, CDR2 ANQGSEA. This CDR3 contains 12 residues. The CDR3 nucleotides read TGCACGATCAACGAGGGGAACACTGAAGCTTTCTTT. Encoded protein: CTINEGNTEAFF.

This rearrangement joins TRBV29-1 to TRBJ2-5; maybe TRBD2 (7 bases). The germline V gene has CDR1 SQVTM and CDR2 ANQGSEA. CDR3 length: 14 residues. V shed 3 bases and J shed 3 bases, with 14 bases lying between them. CDR3 loop: CSVEGGALEETQYF. The CDR3, as DNA: TGCAGCGTTGAGGGGGGGGCGCTTGAAGAGACCCAGTACTTC.

There are many counts of this clonotype. The V gene is TRBV5-1, the J gene TRBJ1-5, with TRBD1 matching 8 bases. Germline CDR1 and CDR2: SGHRS and YFSETQ. Losses at the gene ends were 2 bases for V and 6 bases for J; bases not matched to a gene: 1. The CDR3 contains 13 residues. The CDR3 DNA is TGCGCCAGCAGCTTAGGACAGGGTCAGCCCCAGCATTTT. Encoded protein: CASSLGQGQPQHF.

This clonotype was recorded a few times. V usage is TRBV12-5 and J usage is TRBJ2-2, with D maybe TRBD2 (5 bases). The germline V gene has CDR1 LGHNT and CDR2 FRNRAP. V gave up 0 bases and J gave up 9 bases, with 8 bases separating them. The CDR3 is 13 amino acids. The CDR3 bases are TGTGCTAGTGGTTTGGTGAACGGGAGGGAGCTGTTTTTT. Protein sequence: CASGLVNGRELFF.

The chain is built from TRBV28 and TRBJ2-1; 11 positions match TRBD2. V shed 10 bases and J 0 bases; nucleotides not matched to a gene: 14. Germline V CDR1 and CDR2: MDHEN, SYDVKM. CDR3 length: 18 amino acids. CDR3 protein: CAIDRGTSGFLSYNEQFF. The CDR3 DNA sequence: TGTGCCATCGACCGCGGGACTAGCGGTTTCCTCTCCTACAATGAGCAGTTCTTC. Variable domain in full (rest from reference TRBV28 and TRBJ2-1): DVKVTQSSRYLVKRTGEKVFLECVQDMDHENMFWYRQDPGLGLRLIYFSYDVKMKEKGDIPEGYSVSREKKERFSLILESASTNQTSMYLCAIDRGTSGFLSYNEQFFGPGTRLTVL.

The chain recombines TRBV20-1 with TRBJ2-3, with 7 bases matching TRBD2. The germline V gene has CDR1 DFQATT and CDR2 SNEGSKA (reference sequence). V trimming: 4 bases; J trimming: 0 bases; junction bases outside the gene matches: 13. The CDR3 has 17 residues. The CDR3 is CSANAQLAMPSTDTQYF. CDR3 DNA sequence: TGCAGTGCTAACGCCCAACTAGCGATGCCTAGCACAGATACGCAGTATTTT.

The rearrangement uses TRBV5-1 and TRBJ2-3; no clear D. The germline CDR1 and CDR2 sequences are SGHRS and YFSETQ. The ends were cut back, 2 bases at V and 0 bases at J, with 10 bases in the middle. The CDR3 contains 15 residues. CDR3: CASSLFTPSTDTQYF. CDR3 nucleotide sequence: TGCGCCAGCAGCTTATTTACTCCTAGCACAGATACGCAGTATTTT.

This clonotype was counted a few times. The chain recombines TRBV12-3 or TRBV12-4 with TRBJ1-2; unclear D gene. The CDR3 extends over 14 amino acids. V was pared by 2 bases and J by 3 bases, with 10 bases between. The CDR3 sequence is CASSLSLGYYGYTF. Here the CDR3 DNA reads TGTGCCAGCAGTTTAAGCTTAGGTTACTATGGCTACACCTTC.

This clonotype occurred a few times. The J gene is TRBJ1-1, the V gene TRBV6-1; D is undetermined. Trimming stripped 4 bases from V and 8 bases from J, with 11 bases between. The germline V gene has CDR1 MNHNS and CDR2 SASEGT. The CDR3 spans 12 residues. CDR3 bases: TGTGCCAGCAGTGTGGATTACCGGGAAGCTTTCTTT. This sequence encodes CASSVDYREAFF.

The genes are TRBV12-3 or TRBV12-4 and TRBJ2-1; D might be TRBD1 (5 bases). Trimming cost V 6 bases and J 0 bases, with 12 bases left between them. The CDR3 is made up of 15 amino acids. The DNA of the CDR3 is TGTGCCAGCAGAAGACAGTCAAGCTCCTACAATGAGCAGTTCTTC. Its translation is CASRRQSSSYNEQFF.

The chain has TRBV6-2 or TRBV6-3 and TRBJ1-5; TRBD1 matches at 9 bases. V lost 2 bases, J lost 9 bases, and 11 bases stayed unmatched. CDR1 MNHEY and CDR2 SVGEGT come from the germline V gene. The CDR3 extends over 16 amino acids. CDR3 region: CASSYQRPGQGRPQHF. The CDR3, as DNA: TGTGCCAGCAGTTACCAAAGACCGGGACAGGGTCGGCCCCAGCATTTT.

This clonotype has a handful of counts. V is TRBV20-1 and J is TRBJ2-5; 9 nucleotides agree with TRBD1. This CDR3 has 13 amino acids. The V segment lost 3 bases and the J segment 3 bases; nucleotides outside the gene matches: 2. Germline assignment: CDR1 DFQATT and CDR2 SNEGSKA (reference sequence). The CDR3 loop reads CSASRTGEETQYF. The DNA of the CDR3 is TGCAGTGCTAGTAGGACAGGGGAAGAGACCCAGTACTTC.

This clonotype showed up just a few times. The chain joins TRBV11-3 to TRBJ2-1; D is ambiguous. The CDR3 sequence is 14 residues long. Between the trimmed V and J ends, which lost 2 bases and 12 bases, there was a span of 17 bases. CDR1 SGHNT and CDR2 YENEEA come from the germline V gene. The DNA of the CDR3 is TGTGCCAGCAGCTTAAGGGCGCAAGTGGTGGTGCAGTTCTTC. It is translated as CASSLRAQVVVQFF.